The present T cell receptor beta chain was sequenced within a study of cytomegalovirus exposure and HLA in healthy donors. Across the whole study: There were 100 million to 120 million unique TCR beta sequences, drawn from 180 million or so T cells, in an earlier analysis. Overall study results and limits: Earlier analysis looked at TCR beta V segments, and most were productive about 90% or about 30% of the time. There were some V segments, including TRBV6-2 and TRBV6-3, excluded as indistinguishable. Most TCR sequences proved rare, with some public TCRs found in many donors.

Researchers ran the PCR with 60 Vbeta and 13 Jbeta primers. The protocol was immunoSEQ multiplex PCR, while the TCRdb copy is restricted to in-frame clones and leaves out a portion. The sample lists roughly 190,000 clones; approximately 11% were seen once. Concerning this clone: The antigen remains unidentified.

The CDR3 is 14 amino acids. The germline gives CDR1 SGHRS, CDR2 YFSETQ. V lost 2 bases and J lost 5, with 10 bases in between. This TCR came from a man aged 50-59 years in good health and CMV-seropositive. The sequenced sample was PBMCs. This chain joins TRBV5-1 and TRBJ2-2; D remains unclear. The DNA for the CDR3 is TGCGCCAGCAGCTTCTCAAGCGTAACCGGGGAGCTGTTTTTT. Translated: CASSFSSVTGELFF.